The entry below gives a single T cell receptor beta chain sequence along with its context. Its antigen is currently unknown. In the PCR, 60 Vbeta and 13 Jbeta primers were used. Method: immunoSEQ multiplex PCR; TCRdb's copy keeps in-frame clones and lacks some. The data hold 85,000 to 130,000 clones, with 65% to 90% observed a single time. This CDR3 comprises 14 residues. Germline loops: CDR1 SEHNR, CDR2 FQNEAQ (reference sequence). Trimming at V came to 5 bases and at J to 10 bases, leaving 9 bases not matched to a gene. The sample is drawn from a study of cytomegalovirus exposure and HLA in healthy donors. Overall study results and limits: Reports indicated that the classifier achieved high specificity and sensitivity in diagnosing cytomegalovirus status.

This receptor was identified in a woman under 30 in good health and CMV-seronegative. Sequences were obtained from PBMCs. The chain combines TRBV7-9 with TRBJ2-1; 9 bases line up with TRBD1. CDR3 DNA sequence: TGTGCCAGCAGCCCCTGGGACAGGGCATACGAGCAGTTCTTC. As protein: CASSPWDRAYEQFF.